Shown below are 21 T cell receptor beta chains from a single sample sequenced in a study of T cell repertoires in cytomegalovirus infection. TCRdb itself ran the reads through MiXCR, one entry per CDR3 protein. The sample lists some 600,000 distinct CDR3 sequences; approximately 25% were seen once. Sequencing used CD8+ T cells from PBMCs. The source is a human donor in good health (CMV status not recorded). Some clones in this sample may be carry-over from other donors' samples.

Only a few counts were recorded for this clonotype. The chain combines TRBV6-2 or TRBV6-3 with TRBJ2-1; D could derive from TRBD1 or TRBD2 (7 bases each). This CDR3 has 13 amino acids. The V end lost 6 bases, the J end lost 8 bases, and 14 bases lay between the germline ends. Germline loops: CDR1 MNHEY, CDR2 SVGEGT. The chain's CDR3 is CASSQGGIDEQFF. CDR3 bases: TGTGCCAGCAGCCAGGGGGGGATCGATGAGCAGTTCTTC.

This clonotype was seen at least ten times. The chain links TRBV7-8 to TRBJ2-3, with D possibly TRBD2 on 6 matching bases. This CDR3 spans 13 amino acids. The ends were cut back, 3 bases at V and 4 bases at J, with 8 bases in the middle. Germline V gives CDR1 SGHVS, CDR2 FQNEAQ. The CDR3 loop is CASSLGLADTQYF. CDR3 nucleotide sequence: TGTGCCAGCAGCTTGGGACTCGCAGATACGCAGTATTTT.

This clonotype was seen at least ten times. Written as DNA, the CDR3 is TGTGCCAGCAGCTACGGGGCACCGGACAGCCTTGAAGCTTTCTTT. Translation: CASSYGAPDSLEAFF. V and J are TRBV7-9 and TRBJ1-1; D possibly corresponds to TRBD1 (6 bases). The CDR3 totals 15 residues. V lost 4 bases, J lost 7 bases, and 19 bases lay in between. Germline CDR1 and CDR2: SEHNR and FQNEAQ (reference sequence).

The rearrangement joins TRBV5-3 to TRBJ2-4, with TRBD1 identical over 9 bases. TRBV5-3 is filed as an ORF, its function uncertain. CDR3 size: 18 residues. V lost 9 bases and J lost 0; bases outside the gene matches: 16. The CDR3 is CANSLTDTGGLAKNIQYF. The CDR3, as DNA: TGTGCCAACAGCTTGACGGACACAGGGGGCTTAGCCAAAAACATTCAGTACTTC.

This clonotype was seen only a few times. The chain has TRBV9 and TRBJ2-3; D remains unclear. The CDR3 spans 15 residues. Trimming took off 0 bases at V and 2 bases at J, with 10 bases between the two ends. Germline V lookup: CDR1 SGDLS, CDR2 YYNGEE. Here the CDR3 DNA reads TGTGCCAGCAGCGTAGCGAACTCCTACACAGATACGCAGTATTTT. Translated: CASSVANSYTDTQYF. Full variable domain (remainder filled in from reference TRBV9 and TRBJ2-3): DSGVTQTPKHLITATGQRVTLRCSPRSGDLSVYWYQQSLDQGLQFLIQYYNGEERAKGNILERFSAQQFPDLHSELNLSSLELGDSALYFCASSVANSYTDTQYFGPGTRLTVL.

V is TRBV5-6 and J is TRBJ2-7; D might be TRBD1 or TRBD2, each matching 5 bases. Trimming stripped 4 bases from V and 2 bases from J, with 13 bases between. Germline loops: CDR1 SGHDT, CDR2 YYEEEE. The CDR3 covers 14 residues. The CDR3 loop is CASSKLQEAYEQYF. In DNA form, the CDR3 reads TGTGCCAGCAGCAAGTTACAGGAGGCCTACGAGCAGTACTTC.

CDR3 coding DNA: TGCAGCGTGAGGTCCACCACCGGGGAGCTGTTTTTT. It specifies CSVRSTTGELFF. V gene TRBV29-1 combines with J gene TRBJ2-2; no reliable D call. The CDR3 runs to 12 residues. Germline CDR1 is SQVTM and CDR2 is ANQGSEA. V lost 6 bases, J lost 4 bases, and 9 bases lay in between.

This clonotype was detected many times. V gene TRBV7-8 combines with J gene TRBJ2-3, with 10 nucleotides matching TRBD2. CDR3 length: 16 amino acids. V lost 4 bases, J lost 3 bases, and 7 bases stayed unmatched. The V gene's germline CDR1 is SGHVS and CDR2 FQNEAQ. The CDR3 sequence is CASSSRTSGETDTQYF. CDR3 DNA sequence: TGTGCCAGCAGCTCTAGAACTAGCGGGGAAACAGATACGCAGTATTTT.

In its sample, this clonotype was seen a few times. The CDR3 loop is CSAGDRGGAYNEQFF. As DNA, the CDR3 is TGCAGTGCTGGCGACCGGGGCGGGGCCTACAATGAGCAGTTCTTC. This sequence joins TRBV20-1 and TRBJ2-1, with D tentatively TRBD2 (6 bases). Trimming took 5 bases from V and 2 from J, leaving 16 bases between them. CDR3 size: 15 residues. Germline CDR1 and CDR2: DFQATT and SNEGSKA (reference sequence).

V gene TRBV29-1 combines with J gene TRBJ1-2, with D maybe TRBD1 (5 bases). Germline CDR1 and CDR2: SQVTM and ANQGSEA. V lost 1 base to trimming and J lost 3 bases, with 18 bases between them. This CDR3 has 16 residues. The CDR3 sequence is CSVEGLTAGVYYGYTF. In DNA form, the CDR3 reads TGCAGCGTTGAAGGACTCACCGCGGGGGTTTACTATGGCTACACCTTC.

This clonotype was counted at least ten times. The chain couples TRBV7-2 to TRBJ2-7; TRBD2 matches 9 bases. This CDR3 is built from 16 residues. Germline CDR1 and CDR2: SGHTA and FQGNSA. V lost 1 base, J lost 1 base, and 5 bases stayed unmatched. The CDR3 sequence: CASSLEGGGGSYEQYV. The CDR3 DNA follows: TGTGCCAGCAGCTTAGAGGGCGGGGGGGGGTCCTACGAGCAGTACGTC.

This chain uses TRBV5-1 with TRBJ2-3; no reliable D call. The V gene's germline CDR1 is SGHRS and CDR2 YFSETQ. The CDR3 is 10 amino acids. The V end lost 7 bases, the J end lost 7 bases, and 7 bases lay between the germline ends. DNA of the CDR3: TGCGCCAGCCGAGGTAATACGCAGTATTTT. Its protein is CASRGNTQYF.

The sample holds a few counts of this clonotype. The CDR3 region is CASSLYREGRTEAFF. In DNA form, the CDR3 reads TGTGCCAGCAGTCTCTACAGGGAGGGGAGGACTGAAGCTTTCTTT. V and J are TRBV6-2 or TRBV6-3 and TRBJ1-1, with D tentatively TRBD1 (6 bases). Germline assignment: CDR1 MNHEY and CDR2 SVGEGT. Trimming took off 5 bases at V and 5 bases at J, with 18 bases between the two ends. The CDR3 contains 15 residues.

This clonotype was counted at least ten times. The CDR3 bases are TGTGCCAGCAGTTTAGCGTACAACACTGAAGCTTTCTTT. This encodes CASSLAYNTEAFF. The V call is TRBV12-3 or TRBV12-4, the J call TRBJ1-1; D unresolved. The CDR3 extends over 13 amino acids. Deletions cut 0 bases from V and 2 bases from J, with 4 bases between.

CDR3 region: CASSRLPNTGELFF. CDR3 bases: TGTGCCAGCAGCCGCCTTCCGAACACCGGGGAGCTGTTTTTT. The rearrangement uses TRBV14 and TRBJ2-2; D call uncertain. Trimming removed 4 bases at V and 0 bases at J, with 6 bases between. Germline V lookup: CDR1 SGHDN, CDR2 FVKESK. The CDR3 spans 14 residues.

This clonotype showed up just once. This may come from a read error, since a much larger clone is one base off. The chain carries TRBV7-4 and TRBJ2-2; D possibly corresponds to TRBD2 (5 bases). Germline loops: CDR1 SGHVT, CDR2 SQSDAQ. The CDR3 loop spans 18 amino acids. The CDR3: CASSLKIRIPSNTGELSF. Here the CDR3 DNA reads TGTGCCAGCAGCTTAAAAATCAGGATTCCCTCGAACACCGGGGAGCTGTCTTTT.

This clonotype was found a few times. The rearrangement links TRBV20-1 to TRBJ1-1, with 10 bases identical to TRBD1. The CDR3 loop spans 17 amino acids. After removal of 0 bases from V and 4 bases from J, the junction contained 11 bases not matched to a gene. Germline V gives CDR1 DFQATT, CDR2 SNEGSKA (reference sequence). The CDR3: CSARDRGRTGGLTEAFF. As DNA, the CDR3 is TGCAGTGCTAGAGATCGGGGTCGGACAGGGGGTCTCACTGAAGCTTTCTTT.

Many counts were recorded for this clonotype. V usage is TRBV11-2 and J usage is TRBJ2-5, with D perhaps matching TRBD1 (6 bases). CDR3 length: 17 amino acids. CDR1 and CDR2 (germline): SGHAT, FQNNGV. V lost 2 bases to trimming and J lost 5 bases, with 21 bases between them. The DNA of the CDR3 is TGTGCCAGCAGCTTATTTCCGGGACACACCTCCGGGGAGACCCAGTACTTC. Its protein product is CASSLFPGHTSGETQYF.

This clonotype has a single count. The chain recombines TRBV20-1 with TRBJ2-3, with a tentative D call TRBD2 (6 bases). The CDR3 spans 15 residues. Germline V CDR1 and CDR2: DFQATT, SNEGSKA (reference sequence). Between the trimmed V and J ends, which lost 0 bases and 3 bases, there was a span of 13 bases. The CDR3 DNA follows: TGCAGTGCTAGAGACGTCCATGCGGGGACAGATACGCAGTATTTT. Translating it yields CSARDVHAGTDTQYF.

The rearrangement links TRBV29-1 to TRBJ1-2; 7 bases match TRBD1. CDR1 is SQVTM, CDR2 ANQGSEA, per germline. With V trimmed by 8 bases and J by 3 bases, 6 bases remained unmatched. This CDR3 spans 12 amino acids. The CDR3 loop is CSTNDRDYGYTF. The CDR3 nucleotides read TGCAGCACGAACGACAGGGACTATGGCTACACCTTC.

The table lists this clonotype with a few counts. Germline and junction disagree at one end, which may indicate a read error. J is TRBJ1-2 and V is TRBV20-1; no clear D. Germline CDR1 and CDR2: DFQATT and SNEGSKA (reference sequence). The CDR3 covers 13 residues. CDR3 sequence (DNA): TGCAGTGTTAGACGGGAAATGGCCTATGGCTACACCTTC. Encoded protein: CSVRREMAYGYTF.